A selection of T cell receptor beta chains follows, all from one sample in a study of T cells after yellow fever vaccination. TCRdb re-called the 5' RACE reads through MiXCR, storing one row per CDR3 protein. The data contain hundreds of thousands of distinct CDR3 sequences, over 9% of them singletons. Material: PBMCs, obtained on the day of the yellow fever booster vaccination. Source of these receptors: a man aged 25-45 years who received the YFV17D yellow fever vaccine. Each CDR3 is given with its conserved first and last residue. D genes are given only for firm matches. Clone sizes are given selectively: once, few, many, or a class where the clone is expanded.

-,TRBJ2-1,-,15,TRBV29-1,CSVEGGGEPRDKQFF,TGCAGCGTCGAGGGGGGAGGAGAGCCCCGCGATAAGCAGTTCTTC
few,TRBJ1-1,TRBD1,15,TRBV7-9,CASSSVRDSQHEAFF,TGTGCCAGCAGCTCCGTCCGGGACAGTCAGCATGAAGCTTTCTTT
-,TRBJ1-5,-,13,TRBV15,CATRGPGHQPQHF,TGTGCCACCAGGGGACCGGGGCATCAGCCCCAGCATTTT
-,TRBJ2-1,-,14,TRBV7-8,CASRLAPHRNEQFF,TGTGCCAGCAGGCTAGCGCCCCACCGCAATGAGCAGTTCTTC
-,TRBJ1-4,-,14,TRBV10-3,CAISRGATNEKLFF,TGTGCCATCAGTCGAGGGGCAACTAATGAAAAACTGTTTTTT
-,TRBJ2-3,-,15,TRBV4-3,CASSQARTGTDTQYF,TGCGCCAGCAGCCAAGCCCGAACGGGCACAGATACGCAGTATTTT
-,TRBJ2-1,TRBD2,16,TRBV24-1,CATSVPTSGGPYGQFF,TGTGCCACCAGTGTCCCGACTAGCGGGGGTCCATATGGGCAGTTCTTC
once,TRBJ2-2,-,14,TRBV9,CASSVGSPAGELFF,TGTGCCAGCAGCGTAGGGAGTCCTGCCGGGGAGCTGTTTTTT
few,TRBJ2-7,-,12,TRBV6-5,CASSQHNRREYF,TGTGCCAGCAGTCAACATAACAGGCGCGAGTACTTC
-,TRBJ2-3,-,12,TRBV7-2,CASVPQPDTQYF,TGTGCCAGCGTCCCCCAGCCAGATACGCAGTATTTT
many,TRBJ2-5,TRBD2,16,TRBV7-9,CASSFSPSGRYETQYF,TGTGCCAGCAGCTTTAGTCCTAGCGGGAGGTATGAGACCCAGTACTTC
few,TRBJ2-5,-,15,TRBV9,CASSVGVGAPETQYF,TGTGCCAGCAGCGTAGGGGTAGGGGCTCCAGAGACCCAGTACTTC
few,TRBJ2-7,-,13,TRBV27,CASSSLVNYEQYF,TGTGCCAGCAGTTCGCTAGTCAACTACGAGCAGTACTTC
few,TRBJ1-6,-,14,TRBV28,CASIEGSSNSPLHF,TGTGCCAGCATCGAGGGCTCTTCCAATTCACCCCTCCACTTT
few,TRBJ2-1,TRBD2,17,TRBV24-1,CATSDPGLPRGLNEQFF,TGTGCCACCAGTGATCCGGGACTACCCCGGGGCCTCAATGAGCAGTTCTTC
few,TRBJ2-3,TRBD1,14,TRBV5-1,CASSQTGVGDTQYF,TGCGCCAGCAGCCAGACAGGGGTCGGCGATACGCAGTATTTT
-,TRBJ2-7,TRBD1,16,TRBV28,CASSSGDRGETYEQYF,TGTGCCAGCAGTTCTGGGGACAGGGGAGAAACCTACGAGCAGTACTTC